The 8 T cell receptor beta chains below were found in one sample sequenced in a study of CD8 T cells in ankylosing spondylitis. Via MiXCR, TCRdb re-called the 5' RACE reads, giving one row per CDR3 protein. The sample shows more than 150,000 distinct CDR3 sequences, around a sixth of them seen only once. Sequencing used blood, either unsorted or a sorted T cell fraction (not recorded which). These receptors originate from a male donor between 10 and 30 years old with ankylosing spondylitis or in good health (not recorded which).

This clonotype was seen many times. V is TRBV25-1 and J is TRBJ2-3, with D unresolved. V lost 4 bases, J lost 2 bases, and 7 bases lay in between. Germline lookup yields CDR1 MGHDK and CDR2 SYGVNS. CDR3 length equals 13 residues. The CDR3 DNA reads TGTGCCAGCAGTGTGGGGTTCACAGATACGCAGTATTTT. Protein product: CASSVGFTDTQYF.

The rearrangement uses TRBV2 and TRBJ2-3; D might be TRBD1 (5 bases). Per the germline V gene, CDR1 is SNHLY and CDR2 is FYNNEI. The CDR3 length is 14 residues. The V and J ends lost 4 bases and 0 bases respectively, with 8 bases between them. CDR3 protein: CASSGQLSTDTQYF. The CDR3 nucleotides read TGTGCCAGCAGTGGACAGCTTAGCACAGATACGCAGTATTTT.

This clonotype was counted many times. The chain couples TRBV5-6 to TRBJ1-2, with D hard to call. The CDR3 runs 14 residues. V was trimmed by 0 bases and J by 2 bases, leaving 8 bases between them. CDR1 is SGHDT and CDR2 is YYEEEE in the germline V gene. CDR3 in amino acids: CASSLEVRNYGYTF. The CDR3 DNA reads TGTGCCAGCAGCTTGGAGGTCAGGAACTATGGCTACACCTTC.

V gene TRBV12-3 or TRBV12-4 combines with J gene TRBJ2-7, with 7 bases fitting TRBD1. The CDR3 spans 14 residues. J gave up 2 bases and V 6 bases, and 7 bases lay outside the gene matches. The CDR3 DNA is TGTGCCAGCAGCTTTGGGACAGCTCCCTACGAGCAGTACTTC. This translates into CASSFGTAPYEQYF.

The chain has TRBV2 and TRBJ2-1; maybe TRBD1 (6 bases). The CDR3 is made up of 15 amino acids. Deletions cut 6 bases from V and 6 bases from J, with 18 bases between. Germline CDR1 SNHLY, CDR2 FYNNEI. CDR3 sequence (DNA): TGTGCCAGCAGAACAGGGTCTATGGGCTTCAATGAGCAGTTCTTC. As protein: CASRTGSMGFNEQFF.

The chain has TRBV7-8 and TRBJ2-7; maybe TRBD2 (6 bases). Trimming removed 1 base from V and 3 bases from J, with 13 bases in between. The CDR3 is 15 residues long. Per the germline V gene, CDR1 is SGHVS and CDR2 is FQNEAQ. For the CDR3, the DNA is TGTGCCAGCAGCTTAGGCCCGGGACTCCTCTACGAGCAGTACGTC. Protein sequence: CASSLGPGLLYEQYV.

This clonotype was recorded at least ten times. The CDR3 protein is CASRGRPTDTQYF. CDR3 nucleotides: TGTGCCAGCCGGGGGAGACCGACAGATACGCAGTATTTT. The chain is built from TRBV7-2 and TRBJ2-3, with D tentatively TRBD2 (6 bases). Germline V gene data show CDR1 as SGHTA and CDR2 as FQGNSA. The CDR3 totals 13 residues. Trimming cost V 8 bases and J 3 bases, with 12 bases left between them.

The chain carries TRBV28 and TRBJ1-6, with a possible D match to TRBD1 (6 bases). Per the germline V gene, CDR1 is MDHEN and CDR2 is SYDVKM. The CDR3 runs to 15 residues. V was cut by 1 base and J by 9 bases, with 13 bases left in between. Here the CDR3 DNA reads TGTGCCAGCAGTTTATTCGGGGGCTGGGGTTCACCCCTCCACTTT. The encoded protein is CASSLFGGWGSPLHF.